The clone carrying this TCR beta chain was counted a single time. What it recognizes is unknown. The data stem from a study of CD8 T cells in ankylosing spondylitis. Study observations and caveats: Apparently characteristic of ankylosing spondylitis blood was a TCR beta motif (about 8 highly homologous variants).

The V gene's germline CDR1 is SNHLY and CDR2 FYNNEI. The length of the CDR3 is 12 residues. The V gene lost 6 bases and the J gene lost 7 bases, with 9 bases spanning the gap. TCRdb re-called the 5' RACE reads with MiXCR, one entry per CDR3 protein. The data contain fewer than 500,000 distinct CDR3 sequences, about 24% of them seen just once; the ten biggest clones take up about 0.89%. This receptor was obtained from a male donor with ankylosing spondylitis. The J gene is TRBJ1-4, the V gene TRBV2; D unclear. The sequenced sample was blood, either unsorted or a sorted T cell fraction (not recorded which). CDR3 loop: CASSIRTEKLFF. Here the CDR3 DNA reads TGTGCCAGCAGCATCAGGACTGAAAAACTGTTTTTT.